This T cell receptor beta chain comes out of a study of T cell responses to AZD1222 COVID-19 vaccine (dated by TCRdb to the early 2020s). Turning to the overall study: TCR sequencing was performed for 233 trial participants, of whom about 210 were given two doses of AZD1222 and around 25 were given two doses of MenACWY control vaccine. Trial participants were enrolled into age subgroups of 18-55, 56-69 and 70-plus years, which contained approximately 150, 28 and 58 TCR-sequenced participants, respectively.

Details on this clone: Its antigen remains unidentified. No quality values exist for individual bases; no much larger clone is one base distant.

The sample's time point, from its label and the paper: about 28 days (+/-7) after the second vaccine dose. AZD1222 recipients whose second dose came at about 4 weeks and those whose second dose came at about 12 weeks were combined into one group, since spike-specific TCR depth and breadth did not differ between the two schedules. Vaccinee samples came from UK trials COV001 and COV002, including a single-blind randomized controlled phase 2/3 trial of AZD1222 (ChAdOx1 nCoV-19) in healthy adults. For TCRbeta chain sequencing, PBMC samples from trial participants were taken at day 0 and at day 28 after the second dose. Summary of the overall study and its limitations: The vaccine-associated CD4 TCRs covered the entire spike protein, and the dominant responses fell in regions 160-218 and 743-854. Spike-specific TCR breadth and depth rose significantly after two AZD1222 doses compared with day 0 and with MenACWY recipients. Conclusions about previously exposed vaccinees are limited, since just a handful of AZD1222 recipients were seropositive for SARS-CoV-2 at baseline. Epitopes outside the regions mutated in the B.1.351 and B.1.1.7 variants were reportedly recognized by nearly half of the unique spike-specific TCRs. Because no day 14 peak-response samples were available, repertoires were characterized only after the peak T cell response. Participants were mostly white British, with more females than males. The authors suggested clonal diversity may have been underestimated. The 56-69-year group was small, and its depth increase did not reach significance, likely because of low power.

Reading the germline V gene gives CDR1 MNHEY and CDR2 SVGAGI. The germline ends are 17 bases apart after V is trimmed by 7 bases and J by 7 bases. The CDR3 spans 14 residues, from the cysteine through the phenylalanine. Just the 42-base CDR3 DNA is kept, in frame starting at base 1. The CDR3 regions of human TCRbeta chains were subjected to immunosequencing. The authors processed their data as follows. TCRs in the repertoires were matched against a reference library of SARS-CoV-2-specific TCRs that had been generated with the MIRA antigen-specificity platform. Breadth was defined as the fraction of unique TCRs that were SARS-CoV-2-associated, and depth was defined as the fraction of total T cells that were SARS-CoV-2-associated. Each spike-specific TCR was assigned to its reactive spike region and to a CD4 or CD8 class using the MIRA data. Log10-transformed breadth and depth values were compared by one-way ANOVA with Sidak's multiple comparisons tests. TCRdb took over this immuneACCESS table, retaining in-frame rearrangements with V and J assigned. Such tables are incomplete; in checked studies, under half of the missing clones stem from an unresolved V gene, and the remainder is unexplained. The V and J calls and clone size are taken from that table; D and trimming were inferred from the DNA. This sample comprises about 270,000 clones, about 94% of them detected only once. The top ten clonotypes cover roughly 0.51% of the sample.

The sequenced sample was peripheral blood, obtained 28 days after the second AZD1222 dose. This TCR came from an adult who received the AZD1222 COVID-19 vaccine. The chain is assembled from TRBV6-5 and TRBJ1-5; no D gene can be assigned with confidence. The nucleotide sequence is given as TGTGCCAGCAATGTCGGTAGGGCTACGCAGCCCCAGCATTTT. The resulting protein is CASNVGRATQPQHF.